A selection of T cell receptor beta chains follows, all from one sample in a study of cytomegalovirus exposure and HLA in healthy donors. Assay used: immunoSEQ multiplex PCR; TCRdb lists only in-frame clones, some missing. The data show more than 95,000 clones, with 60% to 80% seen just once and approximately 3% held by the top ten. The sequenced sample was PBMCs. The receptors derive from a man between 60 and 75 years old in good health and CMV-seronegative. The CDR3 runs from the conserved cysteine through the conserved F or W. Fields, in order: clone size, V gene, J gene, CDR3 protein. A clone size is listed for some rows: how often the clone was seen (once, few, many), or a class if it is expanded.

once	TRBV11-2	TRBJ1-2	CASRNTGGAAGYTF
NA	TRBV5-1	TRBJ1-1	CASSPPGENTEAFF
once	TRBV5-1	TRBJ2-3	CASSQERIGGQGTDTQYF
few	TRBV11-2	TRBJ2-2	CASSFKHTGELFF
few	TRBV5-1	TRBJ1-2	CASSLVTTNYGYTF
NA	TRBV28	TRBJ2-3	CASSGLGLDTQYF
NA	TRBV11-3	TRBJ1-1	CASSLDGATNTEAFF
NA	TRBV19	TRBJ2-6	CASSKGLSGANVLTF
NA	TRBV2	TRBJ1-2	CASRLTSEGGGGYTF
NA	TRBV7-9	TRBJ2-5	CASSFRDRGLWYF
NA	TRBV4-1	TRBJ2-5	CASSQEKVVGTQYF
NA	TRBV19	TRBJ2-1	CASSMVRLAGGPWSDNEQFF
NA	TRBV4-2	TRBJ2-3	CASSQSGGPDTQYF
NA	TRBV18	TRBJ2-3	CASSPRPPGGTDTQYF